Listed below are T cell receptor beta chains from one sample, sequenced in a study of T-cell reconstitution after alpha-beta-depleted transplantation in children. From the PCR reads, TCRdb called clonotypes with MiXCR, one entry per CDR3 protein. The table includes around 600,000 distinct CDR3 sequences, 16% detected once. The source was PBMCs from the stem cell graft donor, collected from the stem cell graft. Source of these receptors: a human donor who donated a stem cell graft to a child with acute myeloid leukemia. Each CDR3 is given with its conserved first and last residue. The order of the fields is J gene, V gene, CDR3 protein.

J gene: TRBJ1-1
V gene: TRBV7-2
CDR3 protein: CASSSQGAENTEAFF

J gene: TRBJ2-5
V gene: TRBV5-1
CDR3 protein: CASSPLGQGKGETQYF

J gene: TRBJ2-4
V gene: TRBV5-1
CDR3 protein: CASSETSGGAVAKNIQYF

J gene: TRBJ2-3
V gene: TRBV5-6
CDR3 protein: CASSLEGLAGDTDTQYF

J gene: TRBJ2-4
V gene: TRBV20-1
CDR3 protein: CSARVTEGGFQYF

J gene: TRBJ2-1
V gene: TRBV5-1
CDR3 protein: CASRKEINEQFF

J gene: TRBJ2-1
V gene: TRBV5-1
CDR3 protein: CASGTSGAFNEQFF

J gene: TRBJ2-1
V gene: TRBV24-1
CDR3 protein: CATSELSGGPYNEQFF

J gene: TRBJ1-5
V gene: TRBV24-1
CDR3 protein: CATSDWTGSQPQHF

J gene: TRBJ2-3
V gene: TRBV5-1
CDR3 protein: CASSPGTRGTQYF

J gene: TRBJ1-2
V gene: TRBV5-1
CDR3 protein: CASSLIGGANYGYTF

J gene: TRBJ2-5
V gene: TRBV7-2
CDR3 protein: CASSMNRGLQETQYF

J gene: TRBJ1-2
V gene: TRBV20-1
CDR3 protein: CSARAGGYYYGYTF

J gene: TRBJ1-5
V gene: TRBV20-1
CDR3 protein: CSARDRRSRDRGNQPQHF

J gene: TRBJ2-2
V gene: TRBV12-3/TRBV12-4
CDR3 protein: CASSLRQAASGELFF

J gene: TRBJ2-4
V gene: TRBV20-1
CDR3 protein: CSARDRDRAKNIQYF

J gene: TRBJ1-2
V gene: TRBV7-9
CDR3 protein: CASSPGTLTYGYTF

J gene: TRBJ1-6
V gene: TRBV13
CDR3 protein: CASSPDRGRPPLHF

J gene: TRBJ2-5
V gene: TRBV20-1
CDR3 protein: CSARAQETQYF

J gene: TRBJ2-3
V gene: TRBV18
CDR3 protein: CASSPRNSLTDTQYF

J gene: TRBJ1-3
V gene: TRBV7-2
CDR3 protein: CASSFSPNSGNTIYF

J gene: TRBJ2-2
V gene: TRBV12-3/TRBV12-4
CDR3 protein: CASSIGTRGTGELFF

J gene: TRBJ1-2
V gene: TRBV20-1
CDR3 protein: CSALMSQATNYGYTF

J gene: TRBJ2-7
V gene: TRBV7-2
CDR3 protein: CASSLAVGGQYEQYF

J gene: TRBJ2-3
V gene: TRBV7-9
CDR3 protein: CASSPGQGTGTDTQYF

J gene: TRBJ2-7
V gene: TRBV7-2
CDR3 protein: CASSLGSRQRPFYEQYF

J gene: TRBJ2-6
V gene: TRBV6-5
CDR3 protein: CASSRLGQGSGLNVLTF

J gene: TRBJ1-2
V gene: TRBV29-1
CDR3 protein: CSVEAVGGQRVYGYTF

J gene: TRBJ2-7
V gene: TRBV29-1
CDR3 protein: CSVMTGGSYEQYF

J gene: TRBJ2-1
V gene: TRBV5-1
CDR3 protein: CASSLPPTTTGGSGNEQFF

J gene: TRBJ1-1
V gene: TRBV5-1
CDR3 protein: CASSLTGTPNTEAFF

J gene: TRBJ1-1
V gene: TRBV7-6
CDR3 protein: CASSLWDRANYTEAFF